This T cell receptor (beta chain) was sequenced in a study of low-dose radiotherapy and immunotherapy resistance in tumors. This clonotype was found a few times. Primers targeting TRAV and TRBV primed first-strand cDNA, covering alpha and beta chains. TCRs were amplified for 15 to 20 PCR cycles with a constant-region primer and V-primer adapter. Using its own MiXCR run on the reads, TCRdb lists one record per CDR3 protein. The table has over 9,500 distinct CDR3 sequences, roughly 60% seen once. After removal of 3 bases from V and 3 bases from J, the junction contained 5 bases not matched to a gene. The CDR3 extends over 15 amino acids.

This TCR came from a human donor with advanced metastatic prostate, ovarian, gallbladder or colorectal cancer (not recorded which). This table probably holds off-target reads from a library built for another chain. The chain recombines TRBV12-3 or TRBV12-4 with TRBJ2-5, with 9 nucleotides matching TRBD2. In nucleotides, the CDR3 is TGTGCCAGCAGTTTCACACCTAGCGGGGAAGAGACCCAGTACTTC. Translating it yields CASSFTPSGEETQYF.